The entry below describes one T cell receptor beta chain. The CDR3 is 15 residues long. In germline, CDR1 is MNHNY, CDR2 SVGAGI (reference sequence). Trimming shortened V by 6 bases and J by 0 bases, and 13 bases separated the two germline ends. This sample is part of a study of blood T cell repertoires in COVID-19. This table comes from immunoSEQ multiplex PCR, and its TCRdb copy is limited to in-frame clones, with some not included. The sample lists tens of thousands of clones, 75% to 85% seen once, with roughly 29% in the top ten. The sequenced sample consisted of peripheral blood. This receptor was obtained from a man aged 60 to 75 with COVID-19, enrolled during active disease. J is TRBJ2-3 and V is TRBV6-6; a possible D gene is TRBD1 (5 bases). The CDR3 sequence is CASRLQETSTDTQYF. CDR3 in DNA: TGTGCCAGCAGGTTACAGGAAACGAGCACAGATACGCAGTATTTT.